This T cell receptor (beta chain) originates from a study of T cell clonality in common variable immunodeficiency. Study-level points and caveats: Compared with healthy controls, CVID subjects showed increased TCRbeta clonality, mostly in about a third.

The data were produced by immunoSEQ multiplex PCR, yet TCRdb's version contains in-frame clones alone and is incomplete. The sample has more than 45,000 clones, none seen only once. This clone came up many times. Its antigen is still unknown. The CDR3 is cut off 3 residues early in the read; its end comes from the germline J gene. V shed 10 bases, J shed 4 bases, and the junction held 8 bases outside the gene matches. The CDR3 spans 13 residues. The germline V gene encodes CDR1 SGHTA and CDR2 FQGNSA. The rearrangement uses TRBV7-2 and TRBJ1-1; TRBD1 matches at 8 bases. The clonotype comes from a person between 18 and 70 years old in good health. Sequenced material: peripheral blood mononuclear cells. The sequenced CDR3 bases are TGTGCCAACCAAAGACAGGGGAGCACTGAA. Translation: CANQRQGSTE. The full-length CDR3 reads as CANQRQGSTEAFF.